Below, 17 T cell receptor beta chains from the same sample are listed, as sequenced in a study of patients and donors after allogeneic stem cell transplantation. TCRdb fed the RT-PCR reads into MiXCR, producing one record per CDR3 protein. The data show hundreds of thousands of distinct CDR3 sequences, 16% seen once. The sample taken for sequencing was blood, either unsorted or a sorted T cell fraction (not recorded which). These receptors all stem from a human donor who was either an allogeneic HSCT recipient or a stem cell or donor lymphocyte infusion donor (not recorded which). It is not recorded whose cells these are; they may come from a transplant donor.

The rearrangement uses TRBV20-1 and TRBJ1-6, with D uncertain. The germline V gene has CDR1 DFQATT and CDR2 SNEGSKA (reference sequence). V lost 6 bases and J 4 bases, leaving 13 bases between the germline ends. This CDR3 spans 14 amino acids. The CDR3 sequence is CSAPGAVYNSPLHF. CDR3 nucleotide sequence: TGCAGTGCCCCAGGAGCCGTTTATAATTCACCCCTCCACTTT.

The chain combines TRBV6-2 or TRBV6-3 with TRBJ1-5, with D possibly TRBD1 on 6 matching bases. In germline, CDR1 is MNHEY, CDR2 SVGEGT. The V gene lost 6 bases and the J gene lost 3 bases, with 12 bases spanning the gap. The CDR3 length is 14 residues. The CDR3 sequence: CASRTQGNNQPQHF. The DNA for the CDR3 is TGTGCCAGCAGAACTCAGGGGAACAATCAGCCCCAGCATTTT.

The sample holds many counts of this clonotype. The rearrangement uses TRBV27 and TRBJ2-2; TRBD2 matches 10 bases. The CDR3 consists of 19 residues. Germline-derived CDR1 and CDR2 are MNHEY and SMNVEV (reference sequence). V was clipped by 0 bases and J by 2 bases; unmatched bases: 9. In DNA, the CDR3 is TGTGCCAGCAGTTTATCCCCCCCTAGCGGGAGCCTTAACACCGGGGAGCTGTTTTTT. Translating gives CASSLSPPSGSLNTGELFF.

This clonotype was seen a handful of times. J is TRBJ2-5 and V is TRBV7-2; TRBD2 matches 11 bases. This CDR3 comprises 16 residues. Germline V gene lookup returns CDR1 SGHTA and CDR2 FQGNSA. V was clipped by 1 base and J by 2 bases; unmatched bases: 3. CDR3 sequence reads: CASSLEGLAAQETQYF. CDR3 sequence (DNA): TGTGCCAGCAGCTTAGAGGGACTAGCGGCTCAAGAGACCCAGTACTTC.

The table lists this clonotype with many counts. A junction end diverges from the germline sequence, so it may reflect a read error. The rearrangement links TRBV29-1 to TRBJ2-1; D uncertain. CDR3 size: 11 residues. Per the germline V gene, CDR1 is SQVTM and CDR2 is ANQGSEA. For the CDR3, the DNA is TGCAGCCTTGAGGTCTACAATGAGCAGTTCTTC. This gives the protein CSLEVYNEQFF.

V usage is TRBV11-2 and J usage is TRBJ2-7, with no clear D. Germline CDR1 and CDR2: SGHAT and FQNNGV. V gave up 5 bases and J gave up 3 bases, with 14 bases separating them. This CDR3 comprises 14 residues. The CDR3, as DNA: TGTGCCAGCAGCACTTACCACAGTGACTACGAGCAGTACTTC. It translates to CASSTYHSDYEQYF.

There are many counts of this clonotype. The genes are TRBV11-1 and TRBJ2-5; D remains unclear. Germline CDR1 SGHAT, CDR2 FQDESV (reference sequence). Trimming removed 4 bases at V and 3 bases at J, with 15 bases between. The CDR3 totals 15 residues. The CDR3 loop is CASSSRRKVEETQYF. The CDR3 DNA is TGTGCCAGCAGCTCGAGAAGAAAGGTGGAAGAGACCCAGTACTTC. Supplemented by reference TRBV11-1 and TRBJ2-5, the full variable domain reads EAEVAQSPRYKITEKSQAVAFWCDPISGHATLYWYRQILGQGPELLVQFQDESVVDDSQLPKDRFSAERLKGVDSTLKIQPAELGDSAMYLCASSSRRKVEETQYFGPGTRLLVL.

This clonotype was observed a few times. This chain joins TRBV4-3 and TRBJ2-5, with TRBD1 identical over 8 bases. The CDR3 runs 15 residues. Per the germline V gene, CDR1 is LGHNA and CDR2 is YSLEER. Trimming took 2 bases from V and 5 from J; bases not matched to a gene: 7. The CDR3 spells CASSQSPTGVETQYF. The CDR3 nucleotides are TGCGCCAGCAGCCAATCGCCGACAGGGGTGGAGACCCAGTACTTC.

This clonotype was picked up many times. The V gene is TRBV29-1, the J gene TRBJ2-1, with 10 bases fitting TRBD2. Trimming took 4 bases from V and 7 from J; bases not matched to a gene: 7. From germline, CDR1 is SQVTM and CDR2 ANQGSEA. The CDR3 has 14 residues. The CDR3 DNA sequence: TGCAGCGTTGTTGCTAGCGGGAGTAGAAATGAGCAGTTCTTC. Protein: CSVVASGSRNEQFF.

The CDR3 reads CASSPDGRSDEQFF. The CDR3 region has the DNA TGTGCCAGCAGCCCCGACGGGAGGTCCGATGAGCAGTTCTTC. This chain links TRBV7-3 with TRBJ2-1, with 7 bases fitting TRBD2. Germline V gives CDR1 SGHTA, CDR2 FQGTGA. J was trimmed by 8 bases and V by 5 bases; bases with no gene match: 9. The CDR3 covers 14 residues.

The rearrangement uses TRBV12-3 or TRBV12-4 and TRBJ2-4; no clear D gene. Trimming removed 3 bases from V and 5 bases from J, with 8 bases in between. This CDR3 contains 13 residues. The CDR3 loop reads CASSFPKENIQYF. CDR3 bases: TGTGCCAGCAGTTTCCCGAAGGAAAACATTCAGTACTTC.

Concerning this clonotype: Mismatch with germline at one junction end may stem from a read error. The CDR3 nucleotides read TGCAGTGCTAGGCACTTAGCGGGGTGGGCCAAAAACATTCAGTACTTT. The encoded protein is CSARHLAGWAKNIQYF. The chain links TRBV20-1 to TRBJ2-4; 8 positions match TRBD2. The CDR3 loop spans 16 amino acids. Germline V CDR1 and CDR2: DFQATT, SNEGSKA (reference sequence).

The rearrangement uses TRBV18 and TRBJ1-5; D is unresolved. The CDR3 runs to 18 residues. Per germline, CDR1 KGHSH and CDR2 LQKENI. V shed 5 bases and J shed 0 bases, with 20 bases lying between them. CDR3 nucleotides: TGTGCCAGCTCAACGTTTGGGTCGATGGCGAATAGCAATCAGCCCCAGCATTTT. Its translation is CASSTFGSMANSNQPQHF.

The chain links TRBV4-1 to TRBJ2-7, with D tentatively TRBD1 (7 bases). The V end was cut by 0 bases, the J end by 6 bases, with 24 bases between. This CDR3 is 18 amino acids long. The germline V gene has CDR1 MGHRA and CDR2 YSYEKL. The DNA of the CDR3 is TGCGCCAGCAGCCAAGAAGATCCGCGGGACAGTTTGGCCCTCGAGCAGTACTTC. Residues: CASSQEDPRDSLALEQYF.

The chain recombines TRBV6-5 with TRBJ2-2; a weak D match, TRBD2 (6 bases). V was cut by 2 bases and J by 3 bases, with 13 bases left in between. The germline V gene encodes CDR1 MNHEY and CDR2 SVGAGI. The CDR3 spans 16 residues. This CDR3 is CASSYLRGSDTGELFF. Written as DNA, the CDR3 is TGTGCCAGCAGTTACCTCCGGGGGTCGGACACCGGGGAGCTGTTTTTT.

In DNA, the CDR3 is TGTGCCAGCAGTACACCGGGACAGAGATATGGCTACACCTTC. It is translated as CASSTPGQRYGYTF. This sequence joins TRBV25-1 and TRBJ1-2; TRBD1 aligns across 7 bases. Germline V lookup: CDR1 MGHDK, CDR2 SYGVNS. This CDR3 is 14 amino acids long. V shed 5 bases and J 5 bases; nucleotides not matched to a gene: 8.

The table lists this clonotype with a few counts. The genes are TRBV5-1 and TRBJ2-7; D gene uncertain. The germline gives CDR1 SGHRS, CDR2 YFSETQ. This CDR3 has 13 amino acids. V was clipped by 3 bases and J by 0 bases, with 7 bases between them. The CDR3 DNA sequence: TGCGCCAGCAGCTACCTTCCCTCCTACGAGCAGTACTTC. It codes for CASSYLPSYEQYF.